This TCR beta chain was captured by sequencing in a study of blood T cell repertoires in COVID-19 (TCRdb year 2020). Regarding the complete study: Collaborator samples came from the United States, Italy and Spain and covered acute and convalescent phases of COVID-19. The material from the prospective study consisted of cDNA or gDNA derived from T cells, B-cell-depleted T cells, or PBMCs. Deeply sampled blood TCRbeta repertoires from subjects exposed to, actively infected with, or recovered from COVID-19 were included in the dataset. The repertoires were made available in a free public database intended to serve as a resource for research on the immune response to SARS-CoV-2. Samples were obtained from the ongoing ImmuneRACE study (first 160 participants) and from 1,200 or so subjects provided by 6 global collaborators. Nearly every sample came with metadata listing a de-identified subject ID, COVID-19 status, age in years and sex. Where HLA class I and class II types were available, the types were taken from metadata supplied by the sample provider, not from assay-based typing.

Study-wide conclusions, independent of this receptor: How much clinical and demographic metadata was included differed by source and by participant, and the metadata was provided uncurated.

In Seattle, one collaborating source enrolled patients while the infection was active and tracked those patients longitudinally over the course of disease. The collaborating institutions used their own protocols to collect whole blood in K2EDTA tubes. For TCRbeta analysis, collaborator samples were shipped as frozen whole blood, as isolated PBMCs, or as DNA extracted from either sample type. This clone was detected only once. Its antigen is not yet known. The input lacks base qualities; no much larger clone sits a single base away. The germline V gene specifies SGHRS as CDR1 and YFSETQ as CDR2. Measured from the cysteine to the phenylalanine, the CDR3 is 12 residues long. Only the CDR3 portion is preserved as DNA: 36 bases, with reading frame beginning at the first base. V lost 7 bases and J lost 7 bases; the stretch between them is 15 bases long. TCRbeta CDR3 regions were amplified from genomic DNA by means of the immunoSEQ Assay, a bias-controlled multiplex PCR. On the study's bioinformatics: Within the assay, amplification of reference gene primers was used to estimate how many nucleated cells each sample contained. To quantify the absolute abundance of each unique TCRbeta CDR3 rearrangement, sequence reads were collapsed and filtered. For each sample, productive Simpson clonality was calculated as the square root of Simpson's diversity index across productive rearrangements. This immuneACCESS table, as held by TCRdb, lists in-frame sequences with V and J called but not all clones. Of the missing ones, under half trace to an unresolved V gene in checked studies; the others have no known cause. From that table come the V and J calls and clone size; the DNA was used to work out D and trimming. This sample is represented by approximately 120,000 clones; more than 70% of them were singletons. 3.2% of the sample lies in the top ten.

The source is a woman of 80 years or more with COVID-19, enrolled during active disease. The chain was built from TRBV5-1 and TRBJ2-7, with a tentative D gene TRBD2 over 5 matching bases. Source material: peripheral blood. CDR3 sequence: CASRENVWEQYF. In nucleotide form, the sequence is TGCGCCAGCCGGGAAAACGTGTGGGAGCAGTACTTC.